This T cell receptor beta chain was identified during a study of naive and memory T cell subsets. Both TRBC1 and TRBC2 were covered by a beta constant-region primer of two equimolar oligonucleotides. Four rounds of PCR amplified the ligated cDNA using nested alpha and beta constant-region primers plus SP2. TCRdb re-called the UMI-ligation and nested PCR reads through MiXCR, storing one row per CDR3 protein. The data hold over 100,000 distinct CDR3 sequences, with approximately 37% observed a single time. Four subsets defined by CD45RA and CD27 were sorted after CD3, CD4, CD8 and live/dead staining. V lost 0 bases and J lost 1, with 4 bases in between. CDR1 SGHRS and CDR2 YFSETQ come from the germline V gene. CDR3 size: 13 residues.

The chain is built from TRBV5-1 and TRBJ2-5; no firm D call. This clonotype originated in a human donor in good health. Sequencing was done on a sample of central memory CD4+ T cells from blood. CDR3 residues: CASSLGTQETQYF. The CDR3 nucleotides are TGCGCCAGCAGCTTGGGGACCCAAGAGACCCAGTACTTC. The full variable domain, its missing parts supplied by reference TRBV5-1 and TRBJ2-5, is KAGVTQTPRYLIKTRGQQVTLSCSPISGHRSVSWYQQTPGQGLQFLFEYFSETQRNKGNFPGRFSGRQFSNSRSEMNVSTLELGDSALYLCASSLGTQETQYFGPGTRLLVL.